These 25 T cell receptor beta chains were all obtained from the same sample, sequenced in a study of shared clonotypes between healthy human individuals. Clones were read by immunoSEQ multiplex PCR, and TCRdb kept only the in-frame ones, dropping some. The table shows more than 2 million clones, with less than 95% occurring only once. Naive CD8 cells, CD45RO-negative and positively selected for CCR7, excluded terminally differentiated effector memory CD45RA+ cells. Sample: naive CD8+ T cells sorted from blood. These receptors all come from a young man in good health.

This chain joins TRBV27 and TRBJ2-3; D is possibly TRBD1 or TRBD2 (6 bases each). V lost 2 bases and J 2 bases, leaving 17 bases between the germline ends. Per the germline V gene, CDR1 is MNHEY and CDR2 is SMNVEV (reference sequence). This CDR3 is 17 amino acids long. The chain's CDR3 is CASSLRGPGAITDTQYF. CDR3 bases: TGTGCCAGCAGTTTAAGGGGACCGGGGGCTATCACAGATACGCAGTATTTT.

This chain links TRBV4-1 with TRBJ2-1; 9 nucleotides line up with TRBD2. Germline V gene sequence: CDR1 MGHRA, CDR2 YSYEKL. Trimming cost V 4 bases and J 5 bases; bases outside gene matches: 6. This CDR3 has 15 amino acids. CDR3 DNA sequence: TGCGCCAGCAGCCGGCTAGCGGGGTTTGACAATGAGCAGTTCTTC. Its translation: CASSRLAGFDNEQFF.

With regard to this clone: At one end the junction does not follow the germline gene, possibly because of a read error. V and J are TRBV7-7 and TRBJ2-5; 14 bases are a match to TRBD2. The CDR3 runs to 16 residues. Germline V gives CDR1 SSHAT, CDR2 FNYEAQ (reference sequence). CDR3 loop: CASSLAGTSGSATQYF. The CDR3 nucleotides read TGTGCTAGCAGCTTGGCCGGGACTAGCGGGAGTGCGACCCAGTACTTC.

The gene calls are TRBV6-6 and TRBJ1-4; 7 bases are shared with TRBD1. This CDR3 is built from 15 residues. Trimming at V came to 5 bases and at J to 6 bases, leaving 9 bases not matched to a gene. Germline V lookup: CDR1 MNHNY, CDR2 SVGAGI (reference sequence). The CDR3 nucleotides are TGTGCCAGCAGTGGCTGGGACAGCCGCGATGAAAAACTGTTTTTT. Protein: CASSGWDSRDEKLFF.

The CDR3 bases are TGTGCCAGCAGTGAACAAGGGCGAGCGGCTAACTATGGCTACACCTTC. Translating it yields CASSEQGRAANYGYTF. The rearrangement links TRBV2 to TRBJ1-2; D not resolved. V lost 2 bases and J lost 0, with 13 bases in between. This CDR3 spans 16 amino acids. From germline, CDR1 is SNHLY and CDR2 FYNNEI.

This chain uses TRBV29-1 with TRBJ2-2; 9 bases are a match to TRBD2. Per the germline V gene, CDR1 is SQVTM and CDR2 is ANQGSEA. The CDR3 runs to 16 residues. The trim removed 3 bases at V and 3 bases at J, leaving 8 bases unmatched. The CDR3 loop is CSVDASGKGYTGELFF. In nucleotides, the CDR3 is TGCAGCGTTGACGCTAGCGGGAAAGGATACACCGGGGAGCTGTTTTTT.

The genes are TRBV27 and TRBJ2-7, with D perhaps given as TRBD1 or TRBD2 (5 bases each). The CDR3 length is 15 residues. Germline CDR1 is MNHEY and CDR2 is SMNVEV (reference sequence). The V end lost 5 bases, the J end lost 6 bases, and 20 bases lay between the germline ends. CDR3 sequence (DNA): TGTGCCAGCAGTCAGACTCCGGGACCGCCCGCCGAGCAGTACTTC. This codes for CASSQTPGPPAEQYF.

CDR3 in DNA: TGTGCCAGCAGCTTAGAACCCGGAGGGAGTGGCTACACCTTC. It is translated as CASSLEPGGSGYTF. The chain uses TRBV11-2 and TRBJ1-2; D unresolved. Per the germline V gene, CDR1 is SGHAT and CDR2 is FQNNGV. The CDR3 is 14 residues long. Trimming cost V 0 bases and J 7 bases, with 12 bases left between them. The full variable domain, with the rest looked up from reference TRBV11-2 and TRBJ1-2, is EAGVAQSPRYKIIEKRQSVAFWCNPISGHATLYWYQQILGQGPKLLIQFQNNGVVDDSQLPKDRFSAERLKGVDSTLKIQPAKLEDSAVYLCASSLEPGGSGYTFGSGTRLTVV.

The chain recombines TRBV7-6 with TRBJ2-7; the match to TRBD1 covers 8 bases. This CDR3 is 15 amino acids long. After removal of 1 base from V and 3 bases from J, the junction contained 5 bases not matched to a gene. The germline CDR1 and CDR2 sequences are SGHVS and FNYEAQ. This CDR3 is CASSLGQGAFYEQYF. The CDR3 DNA reads TGTGCCAGCAGCTTAGGGCAGGGGGCCTTCTACGAGCAGTACTTC.

The genes are TRBV5-5 and TRBJ2-7; D remains unclear. Trimming took 1 base from V and 6 from J, leaving 20 bases between them. The CDR3 covers 16 residues. The germline V gene has CDR1 SGHKS and CDR2 YYEKEE (reference sequence). The CDR3 reads CASSLSVGTVAGEQYF. The CDR3 bases are TGTGCCAGCAGCTTGTCGGTAGGCACGGTGGCCGGCGAGCAGTACTTC.

As for this clone: The same CDR3 is also encoded by other DNA sequences in this sample. The chain combines TRBV5-6 with TRBJ2-5, with D uncertain. Germline V gene data show CDR1 as SGHDT and CDR2 as YYEEEE. The V and J ends lost 4 bases and 3 bases respectively, with 10 bases between them. The CDR3 extends over 13 amino acids. The chain's CDR3 is CASSLDGEETQYF. The CDR3 DNA reads TGTGCCAGCAGCCTGGACGGAGAAGAGACCCAGTACTTC.

This rearrangement joins TRBV19 to TRBJ1-6, with TRBD1 as a possible D gene (5 bases). Germline-derived CDR1 and CDR2 are LNHDA and SQIVND (reference sequence). CDR3 length equals 18 residues. Trimming removed 7 bases at V and 8 bases at J, with 27 bases between. As DNA, the CDR3 is TGTGCCAGTAAGGGTGTCATCTTGGGGGACCGGTATGATTCACCCCTCCACTTT. Translating it yields CASKGVILGDRYDSPLHF.

The chain carries TRBV4-2 and TRBJ2-3; D perhaps matches TRBD2 (6 bases). Germline lookup yields CDR1 LGHNA and CDR2 YNFKEQ. This CDR3 is built from 14 residues. With 3 bases removed from V and 4 bases from J, the gap between germline ends came to 11 bases. The CDR3 reads CASSQFSGPDTQYF. The CDR3 DNA reads TGTGCCAGCAGCCAGTTTAGCGGCCCAGATACGCAGTATTTT.

The chain uses TRBV7-9 and TRBJ1-2; D is possibly TRBD1 (5 bases). Trimming took off 5 bases at V and 0 bases at J, with 13 bases between the two ends. CDR1 and CDR2 (germline): SEHNR, FQNEAQ (reference sequence). This CDR3 contains 15 residues. CDR3 nucleotides: TGTGCCAGCAGCGCCCTGACAGAGTCTAACTATGGCTACACCTTC. Its protein is CASSALTESNYGYTF.

On this clone itself: This sample also contains other DNA sequences that code for the same CDR3. V and J are TRBV30 and TRBJ2-3; TRBD2 matches 7 bases. This CDR3 comprises 14 residues. The trim removed 1 base at V and 4 bases at J, leaving 5 bases unmatched. Germline CDR1 reads GTSNPN; CDR2 reads SVGIG (reference sequence). CDR3 protein: CAWSAGAGADTQYF. The CDR3 region has the DNA TGTGCCTGGAGTGCTGGTGCGGGGGCAGATACGCAGTATTTT. Full variable domain (missing parts from reference TRBV30 and TRBJ2-3): SQTIHQWPATLVQPVGSPLSLECTVEGTSNPNLYWYRQAAGRGLQLLFYSVGIGQISSEVPQNLSASRPQDRQFILSSKKLLLSDSGFYLCAWSAGAGADTQYFGPGTRLTVL.

J is TRBJ1-3 and V is TRBV9, with D maybe TRBD1 (6 bases). This CDR3 comprises 14 residues. Germline V gene sequence: CDR1 SGDLS, CDR2 YYNGEE. V lost 0 bases, J lost 8 bases, and 12 bases lay in between. The CDR3 DNA reads as TGTGCCAGCAGCGTAGATGGGGGGGCAGACACCATATATTTT. Translating gives CASSVDGGADTIYF.

The chain links TRBV7-9 to TRBJ2-7; 7 nucleotides align to TRBD1. This CDR3 is 14 amino acids long. CDR1 is SEHNR, CDR2 FQNEAQ, per germline (reference sequence). J was trimmed by 4 bases and V by 5 bases; bases with no gene match: 8. DNA of the CDR3: TGTGCCAGCAGCCAACAGGGGATCCCGTACGAGCAGTACTTC. This translates into CASSQQGIPYEQYF.

This clone came up once. The genes are TRBV29-1 and TRBJ1-2; 10 nucleotides match TRBD1. The CDR3 consists of 14 residues. Germline V gene sequence: CDR1 SQVTM, CDR2 ANQGSEA. Trimming removed 7 bases from V and 0 bases from J; junction bases left unmatched: 5. The CDR3 loop reads CSAEDRGANYGYTF. CDR3 sequence (DNA): TGCAGCGCCGAGGACAGGGGGGCTAACTATGGCTACACCTTC.

Of note for this clone: Other nucleotide sequences in the sample specify the same CDR3. The CDR3 loop is CASSLAHQETQYF. CDR3 DNA sequence: TGTGCCAGCAGCTTGGCCCACCAAGAGACCCAGTACTTC. The J gene is TRBJ2-5, the V gene TRBV5-6, with no clear D. Between the trimmed V and J ends, which lost 0 bases and 0 bases, there was a span of 3 bases. Per germline, CDR1 SGHDT and CDR2 YYEEEE. There are 13 residues in the CDR3.

The rearrangement joins TRBV2 to TRBJ2-2, with 7 bases identical to TRBD2. Germline V lookup: CDR1 SNHLY, CDR2 FYNNEI. This CDR3 comprises 15 residues. After removal of 7 bases from V and 2 bases from J, the junction contained 7 bases not matched to a gene. CDR3 protein: CASKYTSVNTGELFF. CDR3 DNA sequence: TGTGCCAGCAAGTATACTAGCGTAAACACCGGGGAGCTGTTTTTT. Based on the CDR3 plus reference TRBV2 and TRBJ2-2, the full variable domain is EPEVTQTPSHQVTQMGQEVILRCVPISNHLYFYWYRQILGQKVEFLVSFYNNEISEKSEIFDDQFSVERPDGSNFTLKIRSTKLEDSAMYFCASKYTSVNTGELFFGEGSRLTVL.

V gene TRBV7-9 combines with J gene TRBJ2-1; a weak D match, TRBD1 (5 bases). The V and J ends lost 2 bases and 8 bases respectively, with 13 bases between them. The germline V gene encodes CDR1 SEHNR and CDR2 FQNEAQ (reference sequence). CDR3 length: 14 amino acids. CDR3 in amino acids: CASSLWGGVDEQFF. Written as DNA, the CDR3 is TGTGCCAGCAGCTTATGGGGCGGCGTCGATGAGCAGTTCTTC.

In the case of this clone: The sample contains more than one DNA sequence encoding this CDR3. V and J are TRBV5-1 and TRBJ2-7; TRBD1 agrees at 7 bases. CDR3 length: 14 amino acids. Germline CDR1 and CDR2: SGHRS and YFSETQ. V lost 0 bases to trimming and J lost 3 bases; unmatched junction nucleotides: 3. The CDR3 bases are TGCGCCAGCAGCTTGGGCCCAGGGGGCTACGAGCAGTACTTC. It specifies CASSLGPGGYEQYF.

The gene calls are TRBV6-5 and TRBJ2-7, with 8 positions matching TRBD2. V was pared by 1 base and J by 4 bases, with 9 bases of the junction left unmatched. The CDR3 consists of 16 residues. CDR1 and CDR2 (germline): MNHEY, SVGAGI. The CDR3 loop reads CASSYFPGGGRYEQYF. In DNA form, the CDR3 reads TGTGCCAGCAGTTACTTCCCTGGCGGGGGGCGGTACGAGCAGTACTTC.

Comment on this clone: The sample holds other DNA sequences that translate to the same CDR3. CDR3 residues: CASSATGYGYTF. CDR3 bases: TGTGCCAGCAGTGCTACAGGTTACGGCTACACCTTC. The J gene is TRBJ1-2, the V gene TRBV6-1; the D gene is possibly TRBD1 (5 bases). The germline V gene encodes CDR1 MNHNS and CDR2 SASEGT. V was cut by 4 bases and J by 8 bases, with 11 bases left in between. The CDR3 is 12 residues long.

This chain uses TRBV6-5 with TRBJ2-7; D is perhaps TRBD1 (6 bases). Germline V gives CDR1 MNHEY, CDR2 SVGAGI. V dropped 6 bases and J dropped 4 bases, with 16 bases sitting between them. The CDR3 has 14 amino acids. CDR3 nucleotides: TGTGCCAGCAGCTCGATAGGACAGCTTTACGAGCAGTACTTC. Protein product: CASSSIGQLYEQYF.